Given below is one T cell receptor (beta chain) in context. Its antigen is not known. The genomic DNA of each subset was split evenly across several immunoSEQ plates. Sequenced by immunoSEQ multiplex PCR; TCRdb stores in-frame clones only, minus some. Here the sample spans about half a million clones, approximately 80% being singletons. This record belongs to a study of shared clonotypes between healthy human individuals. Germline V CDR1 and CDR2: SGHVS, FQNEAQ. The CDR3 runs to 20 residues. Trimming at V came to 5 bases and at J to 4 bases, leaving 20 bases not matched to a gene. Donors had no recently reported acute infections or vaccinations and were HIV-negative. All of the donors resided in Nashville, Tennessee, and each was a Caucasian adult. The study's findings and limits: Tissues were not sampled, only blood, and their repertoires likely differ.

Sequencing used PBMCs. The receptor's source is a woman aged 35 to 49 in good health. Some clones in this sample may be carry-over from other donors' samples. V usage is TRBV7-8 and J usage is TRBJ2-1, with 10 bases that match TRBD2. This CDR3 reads CASSLYQDIAGGGMYNEQFF. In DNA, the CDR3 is TGTGCCAGCAGCCTATACCAGGACATAGCGGGAGGTGGTATGTACAATGAGCAGTTCTTC. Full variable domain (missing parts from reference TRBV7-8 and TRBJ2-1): GAGVSQSPRYKVAKRGQDVALRCDPISGHVSLFWYQQALGQGPEFLTYFQNEAQLDKSGLPSDRFFAERPEGSVSTLKIQRTQQEDSAVYLCASSLYQDIAGGGMYNEQFFGPGTRLTVL.